The 13 T cell receptor beta chains in this list originate from one sample, sequenced in a study of T-cell reconstitution after alpha-beta-depleted transplantation in children. Unique molecular identifiers were incorporated during preparation of the TCRbeta library. TCRdb recomputed calls from the PCR reads with MiXCR, one row per CDR3 protein. The data show about 240,000 distinct CDR3 sequences, about 23% seen once. Sequenced material: PBMCs, taken before TCRalphabeta/CD19-depleted stem cell transplant. All receptors derive from a girl aged 2 to 9 with Fanconi anemia, due to receive a stem cell transplant.

This clonotype was counted ten times or more. The rearrangement uses TRBV29-1 and TRBJ2-1; 10 positions agree with TRBD2. The germline CDR1 and CDR2 sequences are SQVTM and ANQGSEA. This CDR3 spans 14 amino acids. The V gene end was trimmed by 6 bases and the J gene end by 4 bases; junction bases not matched to a gene: 6. This CDR3 reads CSVAGLAVYNEQFF. The CDR3 DNA sequence: TGCAGCGTGGCAGGACTAGCGGTTTACAATGAGCAGTTCTTC.

This clonotype was recorded at least ten times. The chain carries TRBV28 and TRBJ2-7; D unresolved. V shed 6 bases and J shed 3 bases, with 12 bases lying between them. This CDR3 has 13 residues. The germline CDR1 and CDR2 sequences are MDHEN and SYDVKM. The CDR3 bases are TGTGCCAGCAGCCCCGGGCAGCTCTACGAGCAGTACTTC. It translates to CASSPGQLYEQYF.

The genes are TRBV6-1 and TRBJ1-4, with D possibly matching TRBD1 (5 bases). Germline loops: CDR1 MNHNS, CDR2 SASEGT. The V and J ends lost 3 bases and 5 bases respectively, with 13 bases between them. The CDR3 loop spans 15 amino acids. In DNA, the CDR3 is TGTGCCAGCAGTGAGACCGGGACCGGGAATGAAAAACTGTTTTTT. Translated: CASSETGTGNEKLFF.

This clonotype was seen only a few times. The V gene is TRBV5-1, the J gene TRBJ1-4, with D unclear. Per the germline V gene, CDR1 is SGHRS and CDR2 is YFSETQ. V was pared by 3 bases and J by 4 bases, with 7 bases between. CDR3 length equals 13 residues. The CDR3 region has the DNA TGCGCCAGCAGCTGGGTAGGTAATGAAAAACTGTTTTTT. It yields the protein CASSWVGNEKLFF.

This chain uses TRBV25-1 with TRBJ2-7; 7 bases match TRBD2. The V gene end was trimmed by 1 base and the J gene end by 0 bases; junction bases not matched to a gene: 9. This CDR3 region has 17 residues. Germline V gene lookup returns CDR1 MGHDK and CDR2 SYGVNS. CDR3 residues: CASSECDLWTSSYEQYF. The CDR3 region has the DNA TGTGCCAGCAGTGAATGTGATCTGTGGACTAGCTCCTACGAGCAGTACTTC.

The chain employs TRBV20-1 and TRBJ1-5; D possibly corresponds to TRBD1 (5 bases). The CDR3 has 15 amino acids. Trimming removed 1 base from V and 4 bases from J, with 14 bases in between. Germline V CDR1 and CDR2: DFQATT, SNEGSKA (reference sequence). The CDR3 here is CSARGPVTVNQPQHF. DNA of the CDR3: TGCAGTGCTAGAGGACCCGTGACAGTAAATCAGCCCCAGCATTTT.

The table lists this clonotype with a few counts. The V gene is TRBV29-1, the J gene TRBJ2-7; 10 nucleotides align to TRBD2. With 4 bases clipped from V and 4 bases from J, the junction kept 13 bases outside the gene matches. The CDR3 is 16 residues long. The germline CDR1 and CDR2 sequences are SQVTM and ANQGSEA. The CDR3 coding sequence is TGCAGCGTTGTCCGGCTAGCGGGAGTTAGGCCTTACGAGCAGTACTTC. This gives the protein CSVVRLAGVRPYEQYF.

This clonotype was detected a few times. The chain uses TRBV23-1 and TRBJ2-7; D ambiguous. TRBV23-1 is noted as an ORF with a role that remains uncertain. V was shortened by 0 bases and J by 6 bases, with 9 bases between the two germline ends. The CDR3 runs 13 residues. Here the CDR3 DNA reads TGCGCCAGCAGTCAATCTCGGGCGGCCGAGCAGTACTTC. It specifies CASSQSRAAEQYF.

This chain joins TRBV29-1 and TRBJ2-1; the match to TRBD1 covers 7 bases. The CDR3 has 14 residues. Per the germline V gene, CDR1 is SQVTM and CDR2 is ANQGSEA. V shed 7 bases, J shed 4 bases, and the junction held 10 bases outside the gene matches. Here the CDR3 DNA reads TGCAGCGGAGCCGGGACAGAGAATTACAATGAGCAGTTCTTC. Its translation: CSGAGTENYNEQFF.

This clonotype was counted ten times or more. This chain connects TRBV29-1 to TRBJ1-2; D remains unclear. Germline loops: CDR1 SQVTM, CDR2 ANQGSEA. The CDR3 extends over 17 amino acids. Trimming shortened V by 4 bases and J by 4 bases, and 25 bases separated the two germline ends. The CDR3: CSVVGPQSDGNFYGYTF. The CDR3 DNA is TGCAGCGTTGTCGGTCCCCAAAGCGACGGGAACTTCTATGGCTACACCTTC.

The genes are TRBV20-1 and TRBJ2-7, with D possibly matching TRBD1 (6 bases). The V end lost 5 bases, the J end lost 4 bases, and 15 bases lay between the germline ends. Germline V gene lookup returns CDR1 DFQATT and CDR2 SNEGSKA (reference sequence). CDR3 length: 13 residues. CDR3 in DNA: TGCAGTGCTGGACCGGGACACCCTTACGAGCAGTACTTC. Translation: CSAGPGHPYEQYF.

This clonotype has a count of ten or more. The rearrangement uses TRBV12-3 or TRBV12-4 and TRBJ2-2, with 7 bases lining up with TRBD2. With V trimmed by 4 bases and J by 6 bases, 2 bases remained unmatched. This CDR3 contains 13 residues. Here the CDR3 DNA reads TGTGCCAGCAGTTGGGGAGGGCCCGGGGAGCTGTTTTTT. Residues: CASSWGGPGELFF.

Only a few counts were recorded for this clonotype. The chain uses TRBV4-1 and TRBJ1-1, with TRBD1 as a possible D gene (6 bases). Trimming shortened V by 5 bases and J by 0 bases, and 10 bases separated the two germline ends. The CDR3 extends over 14 amino acids. CDR1 and CDR2 (germline): MGHRA, YSYEKL. The CDR3 protein is CASSNGQLNTEAFF. In nucleotides, the CDR3 is TGCGCCAGCAGCAACGGACAGTTGAACACTGAAGCTTTCTTT.